This T cell receptor (beta chain) derives from a study of vaccination and CD4 T cells after COVID-19. Notes on the study in general: The researchers studied relatively few convalescent patients and omitted early post-infection timepoints.

There are 13 residues in the CDR3. The V end was cut by 4 bases, the J end by 4 bases, with 10 bases between. CDR1 and CDR2 (germline): DFQATT, SNEGSKA (reference sequence). Treatment indicated: roughly ten-day PBMC culture with coronavirus spike peptide pools or control peptides (ViraFEST assay). ViraFEST used peptide pools to expand antigen-specific T cells before TCR sequencing. Fresh IL-2 medium was used to replace half of the medium on days 3 and 7. Cultured CD4+ T cell DNA was sequenced using the Oncomine TCR Beta short-read assay. TCRdb fed the PCR reads into MiXCR, producing one record per CDR3 protein. The sample lists approximately 15,000 distinct CDR3 sequences, around half occurring once. As concerns this clonotype: The antigen remains unidentified.

The source of this sequence is a human donor who had recovered from COVID-19. The genes are TRBV20-1 and TRBJ1-4, with D hard to call. Sequenced material: CD4+ T cells from blood, cultured in vitro, taken before SARS-CoV-2 vaccination. DNA for the CDR3: TGCAGTGCTATTGACGGATTTAATGAAAAACTGTTTTTT. As protein: CSAIDGFNEKLFF.